This TCR beta chain was sequenced for a study of blood T cell repertoires in COVID-19. Study background: Spain, Italy and the United States supplied samples that represented acute and convalescent COVID-19. Sources were T cells, B-cell-depleted T cells, or PBMCs; the material itself was cDNA or gDNA.

Authors' methods: Amplification of reference gene primers provided the estimated nucleated cell counts. Libraries were prepared by immunoSEQ multiplex PCR; TCRdb keeps only in-frame clonotypes and omits some of them. That table furnishes V, J and clone size, whereas the DNA furnished D and trimming. There are around 86,000 clones in the sample; 80% to 90% occur only once, and around 5% lies in the top ten. Germline V gives CDR1 SGHKS, CDR2 YYEKEE (reference sequence). Trimming removed 0 bases from V and 4 bases from J; junction bases left unmatched: 9. The CDR3 length is 16 residues. The source of this sequence is a woman of 80 years or more with acute or convalescent COVID-19. The sequenced sample was peripheral blood. The chain joins TRBV5-5 to TRBJ1-1; 7 bases agree with TRBD1. CDR3 nucleotides: TGTGCCAGCAGCTTGGGGGCGGTGACAGGGTTCACTGAAGCTTTCTTT. It codes for CASSLGAVTGFTEAFF. The whole variable domain, remainder taken from reference TRBV5-5 and TRBJ1-1, is DAGVTQSPTHLIKTRGQQVTLRCSPISGHKSVSWYQQVLGQGPQFIFQYYEKEERGRGNFPDRFSARQFPNYSSELNVNALLLGDSALYLCASSLGAVTGFTEAFFGQGTRLTVV.